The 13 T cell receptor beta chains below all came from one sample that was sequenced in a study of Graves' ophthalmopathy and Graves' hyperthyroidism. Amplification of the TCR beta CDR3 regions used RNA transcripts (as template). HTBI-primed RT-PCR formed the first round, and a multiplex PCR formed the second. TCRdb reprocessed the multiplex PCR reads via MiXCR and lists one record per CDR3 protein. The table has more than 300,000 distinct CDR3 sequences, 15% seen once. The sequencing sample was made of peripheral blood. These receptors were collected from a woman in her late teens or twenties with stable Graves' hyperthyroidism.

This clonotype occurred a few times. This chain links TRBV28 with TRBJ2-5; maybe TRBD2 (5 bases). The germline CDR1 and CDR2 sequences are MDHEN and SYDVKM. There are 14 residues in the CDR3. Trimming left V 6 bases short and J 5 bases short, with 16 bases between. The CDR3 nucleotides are TGTGCCAGCAGGCGGCCGGGGTCCTGGGAGACCCAGTACTTC. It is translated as CASRRPGSWETQYF. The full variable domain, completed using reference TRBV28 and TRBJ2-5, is DVKVTQSSRYLVKRTGEKVFLECVQDMDHENMFWYRQDPGLGLRLIYFSYDVKMKEKGDIPEGYSVSREKKERFSLILESASTNQTSMYLCASRRPGSWETQYFGPGTRLLVL.

The CDR3 region is CASNGRGHTEAFF. DNA for the CDR3: TGCGCCAGCAATGGCAGGGGGCACACTGAAGCTTTCTTT. The chain combines TRBV10-2 with TRBJ1-1; 8 bases fit TRBD1. Germline V CDR1 and CDR2: WSHSY, SAAADI. This CDR3 comprises 13 residues. Trimming cost V 7 bases and J 3 bases; bases outside gene matches: 4.

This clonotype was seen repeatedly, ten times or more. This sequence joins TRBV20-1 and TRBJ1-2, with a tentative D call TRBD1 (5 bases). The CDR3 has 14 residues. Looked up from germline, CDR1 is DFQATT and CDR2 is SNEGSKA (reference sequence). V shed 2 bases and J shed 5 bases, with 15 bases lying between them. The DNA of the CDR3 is TGCAGTGCTAGAAAGGACACCAATTCATATGGCTACACCTTC. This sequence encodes CSARKDTNSYGYTF.

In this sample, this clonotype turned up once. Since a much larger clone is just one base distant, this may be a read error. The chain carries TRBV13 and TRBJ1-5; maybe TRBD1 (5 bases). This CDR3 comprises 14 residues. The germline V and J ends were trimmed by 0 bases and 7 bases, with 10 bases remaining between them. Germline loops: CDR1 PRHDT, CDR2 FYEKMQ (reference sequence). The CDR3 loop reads CASSLGLGGQPQHF. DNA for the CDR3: TGTGCCAGCAGCTTAGGCCTCGGGGGACAGCCCCAGCATTTT.

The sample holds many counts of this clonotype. CDR3 nucleotide sequence: TGTGCCAGCAGCATACAGGCGAACACTGAAGCTTTCTTT. Translated, it gives CASSIQANTEAFF. The V call is TRBV6-5, the J call TRBJ1-1; possibly TRBD1 for D (5 bases). CDR1 and CDR2 from the germline V gene are MNHEY and SVGAGI. V gave up 6 bases and J gave up 1 base, with 9 bases separating them. The CDR3 has 13 residues.

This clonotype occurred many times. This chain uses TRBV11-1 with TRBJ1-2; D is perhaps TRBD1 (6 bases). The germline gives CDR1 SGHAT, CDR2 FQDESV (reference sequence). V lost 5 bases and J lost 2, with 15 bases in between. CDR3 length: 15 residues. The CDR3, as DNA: TGTGCCAGCAGCCCCACAGGGTTACCCAACTATGGCTACACCTTC. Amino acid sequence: CASSPTGLPNYGYTF.

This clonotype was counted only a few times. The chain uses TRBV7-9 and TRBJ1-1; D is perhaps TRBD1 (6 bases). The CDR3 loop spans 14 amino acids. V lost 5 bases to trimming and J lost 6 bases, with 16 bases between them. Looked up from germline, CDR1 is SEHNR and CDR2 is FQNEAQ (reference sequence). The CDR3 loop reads CASSAPGVSSEAFF. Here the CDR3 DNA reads TGTGCCAGCAGCGCCCCAGGGGTATCTTCTGAAGCTTTCTTT.

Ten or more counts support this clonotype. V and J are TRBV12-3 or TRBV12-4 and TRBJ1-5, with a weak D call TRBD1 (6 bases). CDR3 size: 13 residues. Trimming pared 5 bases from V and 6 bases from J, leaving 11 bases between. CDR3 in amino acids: CASSGQPGQPQHF. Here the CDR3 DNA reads TGTGCCAGCAGTGGACAGCCCGGTCAGCCCCAGCATTTT.

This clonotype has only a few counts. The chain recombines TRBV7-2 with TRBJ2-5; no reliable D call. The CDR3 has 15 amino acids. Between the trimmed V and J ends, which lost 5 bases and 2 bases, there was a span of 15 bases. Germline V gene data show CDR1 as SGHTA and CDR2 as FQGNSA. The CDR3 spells CASSLRPPPQETQYF. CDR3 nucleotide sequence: TGTGCCAGCAGCCTTCGACCACCACCACAAGAGACCCAGTACTTC.

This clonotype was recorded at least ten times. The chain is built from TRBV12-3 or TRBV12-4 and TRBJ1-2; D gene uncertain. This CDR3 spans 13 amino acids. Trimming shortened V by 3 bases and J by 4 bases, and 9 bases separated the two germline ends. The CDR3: CASSLSDIYGYTF. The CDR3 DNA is TGTGCCAGCAGTTTGTCCGATATCTATGGCTACACCTTC.

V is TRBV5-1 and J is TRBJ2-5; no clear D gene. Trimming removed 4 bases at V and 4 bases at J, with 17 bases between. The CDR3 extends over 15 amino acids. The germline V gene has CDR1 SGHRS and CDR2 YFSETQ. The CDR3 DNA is TGCGCCAGCAGCGCCAATACTATGATCAGAGAGACCCAGTACTTC. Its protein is CASSANTMIRETQYF.

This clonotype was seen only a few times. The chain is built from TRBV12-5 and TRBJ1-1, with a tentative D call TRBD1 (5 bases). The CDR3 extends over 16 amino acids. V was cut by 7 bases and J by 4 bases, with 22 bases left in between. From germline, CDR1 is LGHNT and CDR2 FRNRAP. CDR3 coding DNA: TGTGCTAGTGTAAGAGGGGCTGGGACTCCTGGCACTGAAGCTTTCTTT. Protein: CASVRGAGTPGTEAFF.

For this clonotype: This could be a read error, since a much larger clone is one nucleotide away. As DNA, the CDR3 is TGTGCCAGCATCGAGGCGGCTAGGAACGCGGATACGCAGTATTTT. It translates to CASIEAARNADTQYF. The chain couples TRBV28 to TRBJ2-3; D is unclear. The CDR3 totals 15 residues. From germline, CDR1 is MDHEN and CDR2 SYDVKM. V gave up 7 bases and J gave up 6 bases, with 20 bases separating them.